The entry below gives a single T cell receptor (beta chain) sequence along with its context. The data derive from a study of shared clonotypes between healthy human individuals. Several immunoSEQ plates received, in even portions, the genomic DNA of each subset. TCRdb's copy holds only in-frame clones and misses some; the assay was immunoSEQ multiplex PCR. Found here are approximately 500,000 clones, approximately 85% of them singletons; the top ten hold 10% to 15%. The V gene end was trimmed by 6 bases and the J gene end by 7 bases; junction bases not matched to a gene: 10. Per the germline V gene, CDR1 is SNHLY and CDR2 is FYNNEI. There are 15 residues in the CDR3.

The V and J genes are TRBV2 and TRBJ1-5; the match to TRBD1 covers 9 bases. This receptor was identified in a woman aged 40 to 49 in good health. Some clones in this sample may be carry-over from other donors' samples. Sequenced sample: PBMCs. The CDR3 spells CASRPGTGTSQPQHF. The CDR3 bases are TGTGCCAGCAGGCCCGGGACAGGGACGAGCCAGCCCCAGCATTTT.